The clone carrying this T cell receptor beta chain was observed many times. As yet, its antigen is unknown. The CDR3 extends over 13 amino acids. Trimming took off 4 bases at V and 2 bases at J, with 11 bases between the two ends. From germline, CDR1 is GTSNPN and CDR2 SVGIG (reference sequence). These data are taken from a study of read filtering for tumor transcriptome and immune sequencing. Molecular barcoded adaptors covering alpha/delta and beta/gamma chains were used on roughly 400 ng RNA. TCRdb re-called the reads through MiXCR, storing one row per CDR3 protein. The repertoire holds about 39,000 distinct CDR3 sequences, with approximately 15% as singletons. Whole-study findings and limits: This fraction held mixed bone marrow immune cells after CD138-negative sorting. Compared with RNA-seq, IR-seq gave much higher clonotype depth and reliability.

The receptor's source is a donor aged 40 or over with multiple myeloma. V usage is TRBV30 and J usage is TRBJ1-1, with unresolved D. The sample was a population of CD138-negative cells sorted from bone marrow. CDR3 in amino acids: CAWIRDLNTEAFF. The CDR3, as DNA: TGTGCCTGGATACGGGATCTAAACACTGAAGCTTTCTTT.